This TCR beta chain was recovered during a study of glioma-infiltrating T cells after dendritic cell vaccination. Across the study: Three intradermal dendritic cell vaccine injections were given every two weeks. Study observations and caveats: Few patients contributed both blood and tumor specimens.

Assay used: immunoSEQ multiplex PCR; TCRdb lists only in-frame clones, some missing. This sample has more than 100,000 clones; more than 80% occur once, and the top ten carry approximately 12%. CDR3 length: 13 amino acids. Deletions cut 7 bases from V and 2 bases from J, with 11 bases between. Germline V gives CDR1 MNHNS, CDR2 SASEGT. PBMC sampling occurred before vaccination, two weeks after the third dose, and at progression. Notes on this clone: Antigen unknown.

The rearrangement joins TRBV6-1 to TRBJ1-2; tentatively, D is TRBD1 (6 bases). The sample here was blood, taken before dendritic cell vaccination. The source of this sequence is a human donor with glioblastoma. Here the CDR3 reads CASTAGANYGYTF. CDR3 in DNA: TGTGCCAGCACTGCAGGGGCCAACTATGGCTACACCTTC.